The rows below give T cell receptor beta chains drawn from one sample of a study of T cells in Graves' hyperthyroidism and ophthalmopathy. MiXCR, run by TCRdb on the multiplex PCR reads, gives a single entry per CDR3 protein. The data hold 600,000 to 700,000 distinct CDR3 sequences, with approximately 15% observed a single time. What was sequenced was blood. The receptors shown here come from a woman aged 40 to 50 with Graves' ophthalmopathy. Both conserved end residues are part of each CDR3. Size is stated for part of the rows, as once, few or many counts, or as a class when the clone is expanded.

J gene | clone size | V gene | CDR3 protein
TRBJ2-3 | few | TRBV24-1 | CATSDSGIRTDTQYF
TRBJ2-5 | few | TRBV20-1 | CSASRTSGSVETQYF
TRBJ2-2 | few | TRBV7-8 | CASSLVGTSSWELFF
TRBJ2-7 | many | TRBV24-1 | CATSDPSADGESYEQYF
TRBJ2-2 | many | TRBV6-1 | CASSERATGELFF
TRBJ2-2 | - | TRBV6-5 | CAGSYGSSPYGELFF
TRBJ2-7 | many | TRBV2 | CASSDQLAGRYEQYF
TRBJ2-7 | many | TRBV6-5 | CASSSPDTLYEQYF
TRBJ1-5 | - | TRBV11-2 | CASSPGRADQPQHF
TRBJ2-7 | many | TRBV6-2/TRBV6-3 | CASGYDMAYEQYF
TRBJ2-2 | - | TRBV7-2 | CASSLALDSYTGELFF
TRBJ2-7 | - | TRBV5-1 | CASSLGWGGDYEQYF
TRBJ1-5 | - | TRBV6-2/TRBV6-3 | CASSYSGDGGDQPQHF
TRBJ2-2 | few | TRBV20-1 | CSASPGLAGNTGELFF
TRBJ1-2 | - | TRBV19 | CASSDLTDYGYTF
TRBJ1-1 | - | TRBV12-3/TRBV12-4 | CASSPSRRSTEAFF
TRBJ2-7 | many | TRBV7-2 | CASSLTSAEQYF
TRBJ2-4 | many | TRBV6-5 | CASSSSLNRGGIQYF
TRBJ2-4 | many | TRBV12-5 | CASGLDGNIQYF
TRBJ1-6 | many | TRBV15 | CASSGRNSPLHF
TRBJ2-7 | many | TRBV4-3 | CASSQDWTGFYEQYF
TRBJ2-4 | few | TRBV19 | CASKPGTGENIQYF
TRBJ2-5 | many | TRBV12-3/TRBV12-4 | CASSFGPIRQTQYF
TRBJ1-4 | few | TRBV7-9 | CASSLLDPQEKLFF
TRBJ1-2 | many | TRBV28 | CASSLSHLGYTF
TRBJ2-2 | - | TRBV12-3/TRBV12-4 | CASSFGQLNTVELFF
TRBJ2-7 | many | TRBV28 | CASSRREQYF
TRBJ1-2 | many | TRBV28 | CATGRGINGYTF
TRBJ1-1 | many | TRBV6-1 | CASSVFRGMNTEAFF
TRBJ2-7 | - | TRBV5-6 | CASSDETRLAETAYEQYF
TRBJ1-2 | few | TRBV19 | CASSMDRGSYGYIF
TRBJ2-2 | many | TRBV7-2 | CASSLANGELFF
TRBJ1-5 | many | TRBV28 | CASSYQPVDLFYSNQPQHF
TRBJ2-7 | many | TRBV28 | CASSTGQGASEQYF
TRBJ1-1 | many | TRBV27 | CASSSPGGTAFF
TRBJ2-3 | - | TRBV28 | CASSFSPGTGGADTQYF
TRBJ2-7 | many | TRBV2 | CASSNHPGTGKVSEQYF
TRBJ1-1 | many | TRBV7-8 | CASSLGNPTRAFF
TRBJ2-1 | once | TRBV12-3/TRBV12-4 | CASSLAQTPKEQFF
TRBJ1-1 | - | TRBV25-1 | CASSRESGREAFF
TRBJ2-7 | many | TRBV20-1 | CSTSGPYEQYF
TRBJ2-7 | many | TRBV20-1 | CSASGTGGYYEQYF
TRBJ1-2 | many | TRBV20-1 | CSARTSTGNYGYTF
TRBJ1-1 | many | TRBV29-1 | CSVDSFPKRTEAFF
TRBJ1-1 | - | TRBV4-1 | CASSPQGLRGTEAFF
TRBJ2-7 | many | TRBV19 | CASSMIGSKYEQYF
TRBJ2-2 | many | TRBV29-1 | CSVESSKNTGELFF
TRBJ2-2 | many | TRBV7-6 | CASSSLASGGNTGELFF
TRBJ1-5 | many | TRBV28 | CASSLTLSGTQPQHF
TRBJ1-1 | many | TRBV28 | CASSLTHMNTEAFF
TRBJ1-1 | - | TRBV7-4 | CASSLLGAGNEAFF